The clone carrying this TCR beta chain was seen many times. This specimen belongs to a study of Graves' ophthalmopathy and Graves' hyperthyroidism. From RNA, the CDR3 regions of TCR beta chains were amplified and sequenced. HTBI-primed first-round RT-PCR preceded second-round multiplex PCR. A single record per CDR3 protein comes from TCRdb applying MiXCR to the multiplex PCR reads. Found here are almost 750,000 distinct CDR3 sequences, roughly 40% of them singletons; the top ten hold approximately 43%. This CDR3 is built from 13 residues. V shed 4 bases, J shed 5 bases, and the junction held 1 base outside the gene matches.

The TCR sequence derives from an adult man with Graves' ophthalmopathy. The sequenced sample was peripheral blood. The J gene is TRBJ1-5, the V gene TRBV12-3 or TRBV12-4, with 8 bases matching TRBD1. The chain's CDR3 is CASSSTGDQPQHF. The CDR3 nucleotides read TGTGCCAGCAGTTCGACAGGGGATCAGCCCCAGCATTTT.